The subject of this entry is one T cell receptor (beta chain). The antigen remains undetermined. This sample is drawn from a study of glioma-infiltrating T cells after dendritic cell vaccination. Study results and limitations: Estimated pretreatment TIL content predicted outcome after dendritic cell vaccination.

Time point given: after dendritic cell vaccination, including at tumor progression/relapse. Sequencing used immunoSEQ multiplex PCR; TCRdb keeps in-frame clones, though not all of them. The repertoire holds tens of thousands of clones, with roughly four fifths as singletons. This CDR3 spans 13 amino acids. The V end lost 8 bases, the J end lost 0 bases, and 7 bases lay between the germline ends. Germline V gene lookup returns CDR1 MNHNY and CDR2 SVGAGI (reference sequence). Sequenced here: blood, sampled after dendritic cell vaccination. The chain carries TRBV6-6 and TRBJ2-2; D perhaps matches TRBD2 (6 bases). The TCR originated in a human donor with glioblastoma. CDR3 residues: CASGRPNTGELFF. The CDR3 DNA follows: TGTGCCAGCGGGAGGCCGAACACCGGGGAGCTGTTTTTT.